The present T cell receptor beta chain was sequenced within a study of shared clonotypes between healthy human individuals. Overall study context: Researchers assigned three CD4 naive, three CD4 memory, two CD8 naive and one CD8 memory plate to each donor. Study-level findings and limits: Sequencing of the sorted subsets was shown by rarefaction to be incomplete despite large depth.

TCRdb's table, derived via immunoSEQ multiplex PCR, lists solely in-frame clones and lacks some. In the table there are under 600,000 clones, roughly 98% of which are singletons. Naive CD8 cells were CD45RO-negative, positively selected for CCR7, excluding terminally differentiated effector memory CD45RA+ cells. About this clone itself: Its target is unknown.

The V gene end was trimmed by 1 base and the J gene end by 5 bases; junction bases not matched to a gene: 6. This CDR3 has 15 amino acids. Germline CDR1 reads SNHLY; CDR2 reads FYNNEI. This clonotype was sampled from a man younger than 45 in good health. The chain joins TRBV2 to TRBJ2-7; 9 bases align to TRBD1. Sequences were obtained from naive CD8+ T cells sorted from blood. CDR3 sequence reads: CASSEVQGARNEQYF. CDR3 coding DNA: TGTGCCAGCAGTGAAGTACAGGGGGCGAGGAACGAGCAGTACTTC.